The rows below give T cell receptor beta chains drawn from one sample of a study of cytomegalovirus exposure and HLA in healthy donors. Sequencing used immunoSEQ multiplex PCR; TCRdb keeps in-frame clones, though not all of them. The data contain some 220,000 clones, around 83% of them singletons. What was sequenced was PBMCs. Receptors were obtained from a girl aged 2-10 years in good health and CMV-seronegative. Both conserved end residues are part of each CDR3. A D gene is named only where the DNA matches it firmly. Clone size is shown for a subset of rows, as once, few, many or a class of expanded clone.

TRBD2 TRBJ2-7 NA 17 TRBV5-1 CASSLEGTSGASYEQYF TGCGCCAGCAGCTTGGAAGGGACTAGCGGGGCATCCTACGAGCAGTACTTC
NA TRBJ2-5 NA 17 TRBV5-4 CASSFGLALAMGETQYF TGTGCCAGCAGCTTTGGGCTTGCTCTAGCGATGGGAGAGACCCAGTACTTC
TRBD2 TRBJ2-3 NA 17 TRBV15 CATSRDRTSGFTDTQYF TGTGCCACCAGCAGAGATAGGACTAGCGGGTTCACAGATACGCAGTATTTT
NA TRBJ2-7 NA 12 TRBV30 CACRDSTYEQYF TGTGCCTGCAGAGACAGTACCTACGAGCAGTACTTC
NA TRBJ1-2 NA 14 TRBV7-9 CASSSGVSDYGYTF TGTGCCAGCAGCTCAGGGGTCAGTGACTATGGCTACACCTTC
NA TRBJ1-3 NA 15 TRBV25-1 CASSDRYRDGNTIYF TGTGCCAGCAGTGACCGCTACAGGGATGGAAACACCATATATTTT
TRBD1 TRBJ1-2 NA 16 TRBV2 CASSEEGRQGAIGYTF TGTGCCAGCAGTGAGGAGGGGAGGCAGGGGGCTATCGGCTACACCTTC
TRBD2 TRBJ2-1 few 15 TRBV25-1 CASSEAGERGEEQFF TGTGCCAGCAGTGAGGCGGGAGAACGGGGCGAGGAGCAGTTCTTC
TRBD1 TRBJ1-1 NA 12 TRBV10-3 CATGQGETEAFF TGTGCCACTGGACAGGGGGAGACTGAAGCTTTCTTT
TRBD2 TRBJ2-7 NA 16 TRBV5-1 CASSSRGSGGNHEQYF TGCGCCAGCAGCTCGAGGGGAAGCGGGGGGAACCACGAGCAGTACTTC
TRBD1 TRBJ1-2 NA 15 TRBV15 CATSRGPGTGFGYTF TGTGCCACCAGCAGAGGGCCAGGGACAGGGTTCGGCTACACCTTC
NA TRBJ1-1 few 11 TRBV6-5 CASSYGTSAFF TGTGCCAGCAGTTACGGGACTTCAGCTTTCTTT
TRBD2 TRBJ2-5 NA 16 TRBV6-6 CASSYRVAGGGETQYF TGTGCCAGCAGTTACAGGGTAGCGGGAGGAGGGGAGACCCAGTACTTC
TRBD1 TRBJ2-7 NA 15 TRBV2 CASSPGTVTTYEQYF TGTGCCAGCAGTCCCGGGACAGTAACGACCTACGAGCAGTACTTC
TRBD1 TRBJ2-7 few 15 TRBV4-1 CASSRVGRGLFEQYF TGCGCCAGCTCGAGAGTGGGCAGGGGGCTGTTCGAGCAGTACTTC
NA TRBJ1-4 NA 17 TRBV4-2 CASSQERGLTGNEKLFF TGTGCCAGCAGCCAAGAGAGGGGCTTGACAGGAAATGAAAAACTGTTTTTT
TRBD2 TRBJ2-1 NA 17 TRBV4-1 CASSHRRTSGGYNEQFF TGCGCCAGCAGCCATCGTAGGACTAGCGGGGGGTACAATGAGCAGTTCTTC
NA TRBJ1-2 NA 13 TRBV2 CASSAERGGGYTF TGTGCCAGCAGTGCGGAGAGGGGGGGCGGCTACACCTTC
TRBD2 TRBJ2-3 NA 15 TRBV29-1 CSVEGSGGRADTQYF TGCAGCGTTGAAGGGAGCGGGGGGAGGGCAGATACGCAGTATTTT
NA TRBJ2-7 NA 15 TRBV2 CASSPRGGGRYEQYF TGTGCCAGCAGTCCCCGTGGGGGGGGGCGCTACGAGCAGTACTTC